This note documents a single T cell receptor (beta chain) sequence. The target antigen is unknown. This record belongs to a study of T cell responses to AZD1222 COVID-19 vaccine. General study points: Donors were chiefly white British, with a greater number of females, and clonal diversity was perhaps underestimated. Spike-wide coverage was observed for vaccine-associated CD4 TCRs, with dominant responses at 160-218 and 743-854.

Clones were read by immunoSEQ multiplex PCR, and TCRdb kept only the in-frame ones, dropping some. The sample includes roughly 120,000 clones, 85% to 90% seen only once; the top ten take around 7.1%. The CDR3 has 14 amino acids. V shed 1 base and J shed 5 bases, with 7 bases lying between them. Germline V gene data show CDR1 as SGDLS and CDR2 as YYNGEE. The chain combines TRBV9 with TRBJ1-6; D uncertain. The receptor was isolated from an adult who received the AZD1222 COVID-19 vaccine. Sample: peripheral blood, taken 28 days after the second AZD1222 dose. DNA for the CDR3: TGTGCCAGCAGCGTAACAGTAAATAATTCACCCCTCCACTTT. Translation: CASSVTVNNSPLHF.